Listed below are T cell receptor beta chains from one sample, sequenced in a study of blood T cell repertoires in COVID-19. Sequenced by immunoSEQ multiplex PCR; TCRdb stores in-frame clones only, minus some. The sample consists of tens of thousands of clones, roughly 85% of them appearing once. The specimen was peripheral blood. The receptors were gathered from a human donor in a cohort sampled during active COVID-19. The CDR3 runs from the conserved cysteine through the conserved F or W. Fields, in order: J gene, V gene, CDR3 protein.

J gene: TRBJ2-7
V gene: TRBV19
CDR3 protein: CASSTGTGRPYEQYF

J gene: TRBJ2-3
V gene: TRBV6-2/TRBV6-3
CDR3 protein: CASSPSGFGTDTQYF

J gene: TRBJ2-1
V gene: TRBV19
CDR3 protein: CASTVGGGNEQFF

J gene: TRBJ1-4
V gene: TRBV7-9
CDR3 protein: CASSLAGPGGEKLFF

J gene: TRBJ2-1
V gene: TRBV10-3
CDR3 protein: CAAETSGGSSYNEQFF

J gene: TRBJ1-1
V gene: TRBV2
CDR3 protein: CASSERTGVPEAFF

J gene: TRBJ2-7
V gene: TRBV7-3
CDR3 protein: CASSPSGGLSYEQYF

J gene: TRBJ1-1
V gene: TRBV5-4
CDR3 protein: CASSLEGVNTEAFF

J gene: TRBJ1-2
V gene: TRBV25-1
CDR3 protein: CASSEGGTGEDGYTF

J gene: TRBJ2-3
V gene: TRBV9
CDR3 protein: CASSMETRADTQYF

J gene: TRBJ2-7
V gene: TRBV6-5
CDR3 protein: CASSWGRPYEQYF

J gene: TRBJ1-1
V gene: TRBV3-1/TRBV3-2
CDR3 protein: CASSQAGGRTEAFF

J gene: TRBJ2-7
V gene: TRBV6-5
CDR3 protein: CASGNRGSYEQYF

J gene: TRBJ2-1
V gene: TRBV6-6
CDR3 protein: CASSYSRRGNNEQFF

J gene: TRBJ2-1
V gene: TRBV4-1
CDR3 protein: CASSQGGGAGLEQFF

J gene: TRBJ1-6
V gene: TRBV10-2
CDR3 protein: CASSEAGVGSPLHF

J gene: TRBJ1-6
V gene: TRBV6-5
CDR3 protein: CASNAGEYSPLHF

J gene: TRBJ1-2
V gene: TRBV27
CDR3 protein: CASKNLEINYGYTF

J gene: TRBJ2-3
V gene: TRBV27
CDR3 protein: CASRRQGTDTQYF

J gene: TRBJ2-1
V gene: TRBV7-2
CDR3 protein: CASSLFGGGYYNEQFF

J gene: TRBJ1-6
V gene: TRBV19
CDR3 protein: CASSIESTGGSPLHF

J gene: TRBJ2-3
V gene: TRBV6-4
CDR3 protein: CASSDGTGRTDTQYF

J gene: TRBJ1-5
V gene: TRBV30
CDR3 protein: CAWSSRDTGGNQPQHF

J gene: TRBJ2-7
V gene: TRBV10-3
CDR3 protein: CATRTGSYEQYF

J gene: TRBJ2-2
V gene: TRBV3-1/TRBV3-2
CDR3 protein: CASSPPGGAPGGELFF

J gene: TRBJ2-1
V gene: TRBV24-1
CDR3 protein: CATSDLSAGRNEQFF